This T cell receptor (beta chain) was profiled in a study of low-dose radiotherapy and immunotherapy resistance in tumors. Priming of first-strand cDNA relied on TRAV- and TRBV-specific primers (covering alpha and beta chains). With a V-primer adapter and a constant-region primer, TCRs were amplified for approximately 19 PCR cycles. TCRdb redid the calling of the reads with MiXCR, one entry per CDR3 protein. The sample holds some 10,000 distinct CDR3 sequences, approximately 40% seen once. The receptor's source is a human donor with advanced metastatic prostate, ovarian, gallbladder or colorectal cancer (not recorded which). This table probably holds off-target reads from a library built for another chain.

As DNA, the CDR3 is TGTGCCAGCAGTTTCCGGGGGGCCTACAATGAGCAGTTCTTC. This translates into CASSFRGAYNEQFF. The rearrangement uses TRBV11-2 and TRBJ2-1; 7 nucleotides line up with TRBD2. Germline values: CDR1 SGHAT, CDR2 FQNNGV. V shed 6 bases and J 2 bases; nucleotides not matched to a gene: 4. The CDR3 contains 14 residues.